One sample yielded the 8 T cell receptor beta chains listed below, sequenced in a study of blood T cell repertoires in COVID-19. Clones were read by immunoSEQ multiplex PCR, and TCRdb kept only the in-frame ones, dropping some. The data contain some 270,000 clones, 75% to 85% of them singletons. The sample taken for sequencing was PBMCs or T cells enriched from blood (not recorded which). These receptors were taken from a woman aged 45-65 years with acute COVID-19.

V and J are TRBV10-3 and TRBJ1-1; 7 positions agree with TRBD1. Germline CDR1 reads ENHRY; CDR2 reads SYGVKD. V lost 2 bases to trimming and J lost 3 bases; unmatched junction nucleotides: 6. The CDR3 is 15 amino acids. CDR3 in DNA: TGTGCCATCAGTGAGAGAGAGGACAGGCACACTGAAGCTTTCTTT. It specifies CAISEREDRHTEAFF.

The CDR3 nucleotides are TGTGCCAGCAGCCCCCGAAGGTCGACACCCGATGAGCAGTTCTTC. Translation gives CASSPRRSTPDEQFF. The rearrangement uses TRBV9 and TRBJ2-1; D is ambiguous. CDR1 is SGDLS and CDR2 is YYNGEE in the germline V gene. The length of the CDR3 is 15 residues. Deletions cut 4 bases from V and 8 bases from J, with 19 bases between.

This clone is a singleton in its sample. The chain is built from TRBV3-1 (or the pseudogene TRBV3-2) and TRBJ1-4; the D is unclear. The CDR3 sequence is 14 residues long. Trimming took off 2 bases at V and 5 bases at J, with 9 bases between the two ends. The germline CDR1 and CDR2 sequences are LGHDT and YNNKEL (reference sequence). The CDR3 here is CASSQSGENEKLFF. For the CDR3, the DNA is TGTGCCAGCAGCCAAAGTGGAGAAAATGAAAAACTGTTTTTT.

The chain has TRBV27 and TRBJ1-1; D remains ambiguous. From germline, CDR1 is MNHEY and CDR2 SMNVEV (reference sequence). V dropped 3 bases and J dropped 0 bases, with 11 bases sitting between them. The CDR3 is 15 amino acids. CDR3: CASSFYSSLNTEAFF. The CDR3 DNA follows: TGTGCCAGCAGTTTTTACAGCTCCCTGAACACTGAAGCTTTCTTT.

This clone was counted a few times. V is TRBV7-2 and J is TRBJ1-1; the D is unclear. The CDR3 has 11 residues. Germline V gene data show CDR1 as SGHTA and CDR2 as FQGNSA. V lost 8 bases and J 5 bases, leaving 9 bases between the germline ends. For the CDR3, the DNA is TGTGCCAGCCCCGAGGAGACTGAAGCTTTCTTT. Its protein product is CASPEETEAFF.

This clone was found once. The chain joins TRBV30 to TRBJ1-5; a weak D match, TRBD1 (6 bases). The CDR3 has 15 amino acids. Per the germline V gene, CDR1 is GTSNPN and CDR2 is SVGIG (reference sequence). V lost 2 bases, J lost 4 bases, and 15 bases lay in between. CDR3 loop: CAWSRPTGRNQPQHF. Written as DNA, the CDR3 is TGTGCCTGGAGTCGGCCCACAGGGCGGAATCAGCCCCAGCATTTT.

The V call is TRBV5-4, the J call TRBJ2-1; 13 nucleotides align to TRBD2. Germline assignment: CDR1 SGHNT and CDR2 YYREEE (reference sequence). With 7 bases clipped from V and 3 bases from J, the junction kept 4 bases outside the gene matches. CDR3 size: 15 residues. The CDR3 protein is CASGTSGALYNEQFF. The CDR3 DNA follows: TGTGCCAGCGGGACTAGCGGGGCCCTCTACAATGAGCAGTTCTTC.

CDR3 DNA: TGTGCCAGCAGCGTAGTCGGGACAGGGGGCAACACTGAAGCTTTCTTT. It is translated as CASSVVGTGGNTEAFF. The rearrangement links TRBV9 to TRBJ1-1; 12 nucleotides align to TRBD1. The length of the CDR3 is 16 residues. Germline CDR1 SGDLS, CDR2 YYNGEE. V shed 0 bases and J 2 bases; nucleotides not matched to a gene: 2.